These 10 T cell receptor beta chains originate from one sample sequenced in a study of T-cell reconstitution after alpha-beta-depleted transplantation in children. TCRbeta library construction was performed incorporating unique molecular identifiers. TCRdb redid the calling of the PCR reads with MiXCR, one entry per CDR3 protein. The table lists about 200,000 distinct CDR3 sequences, approximately 8% of them singletons. Sequenced here: PBMCs, mostly from graft donor cells, sampled 360 days after TCRalphabeta/CD19-depleted stem cell transplant. All receptors come from a male patient aged 2 to 10 who had a stem cell transplant for acute myeloid leukemia, so the T cells may come from the graft donor.

This clonotype was seen ten or more times. This rearrangement joins TRBV20-1 to TRBJ2-7; weak D call: TRBD2 (6 bases). This CDR3 has 15 amino acids. V was trimmed by 0 bases and J by 1 base, leaving 13 bases between them. The germline CDR1 and CDR2 sequences are DFQATT and SNEGSKA (reference sequence). DNA of the CDR3: TGCAGTGCTAGAGATCAAATCGGGGGATCCTACGAGCAGTACTTC. Protein: CSARDQIGGSYEQYF.

This clonotype appeared many times. The chain employs TRBV6-5 and TRBJ2-7; 8 nucleotides align to TRBD2. Germline V gene sequence: CDR1 MNHEY, CDR2 SVGAGI. This CDR3 has 15 amino acids. V gave up 9 bases and J gave up 0 bases; unmatched junction bases: 10. CDR3 in amino acids: CARFIAGPSSYEQYV. CDR3 nucleotide sequence: TGTGCCAGATTCATAGCGGGGCCTAGCTCCTACGAGCAGTACGTC.

This clonotype has a count of ten or more. The chain combines TRBV5-1 with TRBJ2-1, with TRBD2 matching over 12 bases. With 3 bases clipped from V and 2 bases from J, the junction kept 3 bases outside the gene matches. The germline CDR1 and CDR2 sequences are SGHRS and YFSETQ. The CDR3 has 16 amino acids. As DNA, the CDR3 is TGCGCCAGCAGCTCCACTAGCGGGGGGCCCTACAATGAGCAGTTCTTC. Translating it yields CASSSTSGGPYNEQFF.

This clonotype appeared a few times. The chain recombines TRBV7-9 with TRBJ2-4; the D gene could be TRBD1 or TRBD2 (5 bases each). This CDR3 contains 12 residues. Looked up from germline, CDR1 is SEHNR and CDR2 is FQNEAQ (reference sequence). V lost 8 bases to trimming and J lost 5 bases, with 10 bases between them. The CDR3 sequence: CASSGTENIQYF. The CDR3 coding sequence is TGTGCCAGCTCAGGGACCGAAAACATTCAGTACTTC.

The chain combines TRBV29-1 with TRBJ1-3; 10 bases line up with TRBD1. The CDR3 totals 13 residues. Germline-derived CDR1 and CDR2 are SQVTM and ANQGSEA. The junction had 4 bases not matched to a gene; V was cut back by 7 bases and J by 4 bases. CDR3 DNA: TGCAGCGGACAGGGGGCGGGAGGAAACACCATATATTTT. Translating gives CSGQGAGGNTIYF.

The chain carries TRBV21-1 and TRBJ2-1. TRBV21-1 is shown as a pseudogene. The CDR3 runs to 16 residues. The CDR3 region is CASSKALFTKYNEQFF. CDR3 DNA: TGTGCCAGCAGCAAAGCGTTATTCACCAAGTACAATGAGCAGTTCTTC.

This clonotype was detected a few times. This chain joins TRBV5-6 and TRBJ2-1; D perhaps matches TRBD2 (6 bases). This CDR3 has 16 residues. V lost 2 bases, J lost 4 bases, and 16 bases lay in between. The V gene's germline CDR1 is SGHDT and CDR2 YYEEEE. Written as DNA, the CDR3 is TGTGCCAGCAGCTTTAGCGGAGGAGGCTTTTACAATGAGCAGTTCTTC. This codes for CASSFSGGGFYNEQFF.

The V gene is TRBV29-1, the J gene TRBJ2-7; the match to TRBD2 covers 7 bases. Germline V lookup: CDR1 SQVTM, CDR2 ANQGSEA. Trimming cost V 0 bases and J 0 bases; bases outside gene matches: 2. This CDR3 spans 14 amino acids. The CDR3 DNA reads TGCAGCGTTGAAGATGCGGGAGCCTCCTACGAGCAGTACGTC. Its protein is CSVEDAGASYEQYV.

This clonotype was detected many times. The rearrangement uses TRBV29-1 and TRBJ2-3; D unresolved. In germline, CDR1 is SQVTM, CDR2 ANQGSEA. Trimming removed 4 bases from V and 2 bases from J, with 10 bases in between. The CDR3 loop spans 13 amino acids. Here the CDR3 DNA reads TGCAGCGTTGGGACCAGGCACACAGATACGCAGTATTTT. Its protein is CSVGTRHTDTQYF.

This clonotype was observed many times. The V and J genes are TRBV5-1 and TRBJ1-5; D gene unclear. The CDR3 covers 15 residues. The V gene lost 0 bases and the J gene lost 4 bases, with 11 bases spanning the gap. The germline V gene has CDR1 SGHRS and CDR2 YFSETQ. The DNA of the CDR3 is TGCGCCAGCAGCTTGGGGGGAGTTGAGAATCAGCCCCAGCATTTT. This translates into CASSLGGVENQPQHF.